This TCR beta chain was sequenced in a study of T cell responses to AZD1222 COVID-19 vaccine. Regarding the study as a whole: Donors in the cohort were predominantly white British and more often female, and clonal diversity was possibly underestimated.

The CDR3 totals 15 residues. V lost 4 bases and J lost 5; bases outside the gene matches: 3. The germline CDR1 and CDR2 sequences are MRHNA and SNTAGT. Using immunoSEQ multiplex PCR, the repertoire was profiled, and TCRdb retains in-frame clones only, with some absent. The sample yields 100,000 to 150,000 clones, around 86% seen once. This clone was found a few times. No antigen is known for it. This sample comprised peripheral blood, obtained on day 0 of AZD1222 vaccination. The TCR comes from an adult in good health. V gene TRBV6-4 combines with J gene TRBJ2-1; 12 bases align to TRBD2. The CDR3 DNA reads TGTGCCAGCAGTGCACTAGCGGGGGGCCACAATGAGCAGTTCTTC. It translates to CASSALAGGHNEQFF.